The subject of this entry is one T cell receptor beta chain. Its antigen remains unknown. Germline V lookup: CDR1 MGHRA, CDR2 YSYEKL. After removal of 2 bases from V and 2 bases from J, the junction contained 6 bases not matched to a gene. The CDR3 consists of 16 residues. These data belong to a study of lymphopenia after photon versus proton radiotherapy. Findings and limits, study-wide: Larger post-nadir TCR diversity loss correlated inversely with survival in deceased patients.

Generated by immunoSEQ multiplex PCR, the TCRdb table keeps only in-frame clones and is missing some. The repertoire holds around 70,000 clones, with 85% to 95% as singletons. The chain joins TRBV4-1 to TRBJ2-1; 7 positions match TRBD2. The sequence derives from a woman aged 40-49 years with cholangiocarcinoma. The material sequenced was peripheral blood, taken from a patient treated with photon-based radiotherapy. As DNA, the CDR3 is TGCGCCAGCAGCCAACCAGCGGGGAGCCCCTACAATGAGCAGTTCTTC. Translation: CASSQPAGSPYNEQFF.